This T cell receptor beta chain derives from a study of blood T cell repertoires in COVID-19. CDR1 and CDR2 (germline): LNHDA, SQIVND (reference sequence). There are 16 residues in the CDR3. The J segment lost 5 bases and the V segment lost 4 bases, leaving 7 bases of the junction unmatched. Using immunoSEQ multiplex PCR, the repertoire was profiled, and TCRdb retains in-frame clones only, with some absent. The sample includes 210,000 or so clones, over 80% seen only once; the top ten take about 4%. This receptor was identified in a woman between 25 and 40 years old who had been exposed to COVID-19. The sample taken for sequencing was PBMCs or T cells enriched from blood (not recorded which). The rearrangement uses TRBV19 and TRBJ2-2; 10 nucleotides match TRBD2. The CDR3 reads CASSTLAGVGTGELFF. The CDR3 DNA is TGTGCCAGTAGTACCCTAGCGGGAGTGGGAACCGGGGAGCTGTTTTTT.